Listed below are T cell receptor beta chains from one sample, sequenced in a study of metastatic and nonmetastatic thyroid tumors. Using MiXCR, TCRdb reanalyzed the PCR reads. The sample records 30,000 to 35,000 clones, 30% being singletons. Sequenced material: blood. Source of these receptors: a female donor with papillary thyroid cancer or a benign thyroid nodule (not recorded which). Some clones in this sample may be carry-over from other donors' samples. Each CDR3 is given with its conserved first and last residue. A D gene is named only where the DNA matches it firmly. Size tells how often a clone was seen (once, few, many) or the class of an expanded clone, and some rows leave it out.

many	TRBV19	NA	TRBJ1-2	TGTGCCAGTAGGGGGGGGGGGGCTCAATATGGCTACACCTTC	CASRGGGAQYGYTF
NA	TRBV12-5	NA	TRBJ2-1	TGTGCTAGTGGTCCAGAGGGACATGGTACCTACAATGAGCAGTTCTTC	CASGPEGHGTYNEQFF
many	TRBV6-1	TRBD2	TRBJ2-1	TGTGCCAGCACCAGACCAGCTAGCGGGGAGCAGTTCTTC	CASTRPASGEQFF
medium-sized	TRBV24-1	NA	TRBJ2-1	TGTGCCACCAGTACGCCGGAGGGGTACAATGAGCAGTTCTTC	CATSTPEGYNEQFF
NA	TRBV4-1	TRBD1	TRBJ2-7	TGCGCCAGCAGCCAAGATCGGGACAGCATCTCCTACGAGCAGTACTTC	CASSQDRDSISYEQYF
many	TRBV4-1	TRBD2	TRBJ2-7	TGCGCCAGCAGCCGGCGGGAGTTTGATGAGCACGAGCAGTACTTC	CASSRREFDEHEQYF
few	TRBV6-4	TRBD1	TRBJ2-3	TGTGCCAGCAGTGACGGGACAGGAGACACAGATACGCAGTATTTT	CASSDGTGDTDTQYF
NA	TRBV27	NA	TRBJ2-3	TGTGCCATCAGTGGGGGCCGGGACTGGGTCACAAATACGCAGTATTTT	CAISGGRDWVTNTQYF
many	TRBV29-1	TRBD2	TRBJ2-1	TGCAGCGTTCTAGCGGGAGTTATCGATGAGCAGTTCTTC	CSVLAGVIDEQFF
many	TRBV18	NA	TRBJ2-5	TGTGCCAGCTCACCACCGGCGGACCAAGAGACCCAGTACTTC	CASSPPADQETQYF
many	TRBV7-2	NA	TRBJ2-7	TGTGCCAGCAGCTGGGCGGGACAGAGTACCTACGAGCAGTACTTC	CASSWAGQSTYEQYF
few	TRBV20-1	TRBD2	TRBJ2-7	TGTAGTTCCCCCCCGGGACCAGCGGGAGGAAATGACGAGCAGTACTTC	CSSPPGPAGGNDEQYF
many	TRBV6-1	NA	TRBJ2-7	TGTGCCAGCAGTGAGGTCCAGGGCTCCTACGAGCAGTACTTC	CASSEVQGSYEQYF
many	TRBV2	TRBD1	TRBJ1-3	TGTGCCAGCAGTCCCGGGACAGGCAACGGAAACACCATATATTTT	CASSPGTGNGNTIYF
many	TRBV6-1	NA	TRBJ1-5	TGTGCCAGCAGTTCCGGTTTCAATCAGCCCCAGCATTTT	CASSSGFNQPQHF
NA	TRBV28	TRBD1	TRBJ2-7	TGTGCCAGCATGACAGGGATTCCCTACGAGCAGTACTTC	CASMTGIPYEQYF
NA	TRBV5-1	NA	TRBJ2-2	TGCGCCAGCAGCTTGGGACGAAGGACGGTGAACACCTTGGAGCTGTTTTTT	CASSLGRRTVNTLELFF